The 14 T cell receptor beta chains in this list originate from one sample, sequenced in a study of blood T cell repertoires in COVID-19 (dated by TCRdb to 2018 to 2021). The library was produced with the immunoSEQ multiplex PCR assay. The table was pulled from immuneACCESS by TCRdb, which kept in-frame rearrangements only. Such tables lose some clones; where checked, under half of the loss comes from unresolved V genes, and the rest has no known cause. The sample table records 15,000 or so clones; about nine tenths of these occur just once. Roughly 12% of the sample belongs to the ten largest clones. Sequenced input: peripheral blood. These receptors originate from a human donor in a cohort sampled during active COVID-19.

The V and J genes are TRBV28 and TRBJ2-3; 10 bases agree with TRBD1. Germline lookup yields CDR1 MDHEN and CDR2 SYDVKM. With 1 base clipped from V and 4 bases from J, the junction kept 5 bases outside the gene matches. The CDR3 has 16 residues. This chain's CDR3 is CASSLLGTGEADTQYF. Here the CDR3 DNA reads TGTGCCAGCAGTTTATTGGGGACAGGGGAGGCAGATACGCAGTATTTT.

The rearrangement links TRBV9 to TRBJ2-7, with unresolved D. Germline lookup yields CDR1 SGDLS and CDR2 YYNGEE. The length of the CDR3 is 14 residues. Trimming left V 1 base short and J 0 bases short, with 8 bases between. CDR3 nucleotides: TGTGCCAGCAGCGTAAGCCTCACCTCCTACGAGCAGTACTTC. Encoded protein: CASSVSLTSYEQYF.

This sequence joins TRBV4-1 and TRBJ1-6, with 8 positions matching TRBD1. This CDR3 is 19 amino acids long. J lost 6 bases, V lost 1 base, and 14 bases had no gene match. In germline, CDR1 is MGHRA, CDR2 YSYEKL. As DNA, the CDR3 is TGCGCCAGCAGCCAAGGCCGGCAGGGGGCGCCTAGTAGTAATTCACCCCTCCACTTT. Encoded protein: CASSQGRQGAPSSNSPLHF.

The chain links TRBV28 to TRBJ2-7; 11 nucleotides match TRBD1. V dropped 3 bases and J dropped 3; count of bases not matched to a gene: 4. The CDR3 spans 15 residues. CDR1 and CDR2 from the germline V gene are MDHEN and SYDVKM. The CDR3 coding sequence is TGTGCCAGCAGTTTCATCGGGACAGGGGGCTACGAGCAGTACTTC. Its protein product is CASSFIGTGGYEQYF.

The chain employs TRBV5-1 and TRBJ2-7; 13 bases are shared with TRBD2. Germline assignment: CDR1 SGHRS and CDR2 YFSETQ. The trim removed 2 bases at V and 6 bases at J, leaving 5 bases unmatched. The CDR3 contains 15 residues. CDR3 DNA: TGCGCCAGCAGCTTCGGGACTAGCGGGGCTCGCGAGCAGTACTTC. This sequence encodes CASSFGTSGAREQYF.

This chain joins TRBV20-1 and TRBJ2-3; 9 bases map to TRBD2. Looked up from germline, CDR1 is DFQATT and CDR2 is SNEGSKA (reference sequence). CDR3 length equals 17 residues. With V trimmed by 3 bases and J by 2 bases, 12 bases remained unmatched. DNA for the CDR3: TGCAGTGCTAGTCCCCTATTTAGCGGGGGTACCACAGATACGCAGTATTTT. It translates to CSASPLFSGGTTDTQYF.

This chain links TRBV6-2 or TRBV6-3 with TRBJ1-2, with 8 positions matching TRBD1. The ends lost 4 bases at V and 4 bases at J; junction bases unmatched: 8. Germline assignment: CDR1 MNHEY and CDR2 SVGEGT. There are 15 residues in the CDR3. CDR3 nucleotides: TGTGCCAGCAGTTCCCGTAGACAGGGGACCTATGGCTACACCTTC. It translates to CASSSRRQGTYGYTF.

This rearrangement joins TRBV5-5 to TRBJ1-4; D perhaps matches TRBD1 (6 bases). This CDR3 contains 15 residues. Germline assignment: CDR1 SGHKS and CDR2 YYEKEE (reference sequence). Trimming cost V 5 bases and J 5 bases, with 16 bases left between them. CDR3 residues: CASSFSGGENEKLFF. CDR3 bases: TGTGCCAGCAGTTTCAGCGGGGGCGAGAATGAAAAACTGTTTTTT.

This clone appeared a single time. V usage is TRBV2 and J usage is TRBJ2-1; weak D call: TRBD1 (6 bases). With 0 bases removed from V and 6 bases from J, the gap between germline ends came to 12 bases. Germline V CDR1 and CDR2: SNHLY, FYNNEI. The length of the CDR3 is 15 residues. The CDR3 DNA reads TGTGCCAGCAGTGAAGCGAATACAGGGATCAATGAGCAGTTCTTC. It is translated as CASSEANTGINEQFF.

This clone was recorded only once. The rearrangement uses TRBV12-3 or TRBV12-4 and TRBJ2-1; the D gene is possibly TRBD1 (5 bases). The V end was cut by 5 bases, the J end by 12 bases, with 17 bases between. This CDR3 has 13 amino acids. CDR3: CASSIDTGTTQFF. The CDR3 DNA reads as TGTGCCAGCAGTATTGATACAGGAACTACGCAGTTCTTC.

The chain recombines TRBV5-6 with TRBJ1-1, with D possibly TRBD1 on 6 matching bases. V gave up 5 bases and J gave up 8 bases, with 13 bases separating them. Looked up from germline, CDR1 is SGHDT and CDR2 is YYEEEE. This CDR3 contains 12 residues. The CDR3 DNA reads TGTGCCAGCAGGGTGAGACAGGCGGAAGCTTTCTTT. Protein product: CASRVRQAEAFF. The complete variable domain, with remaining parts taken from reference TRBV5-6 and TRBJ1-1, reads DAGVTQSPTHLIKTRGQQVTLRCSPKSGHDTVSWYQQALGQGPQFIFQYYEEEERQRGNFPDRFSGHQFPNYSSELNVNALLLGDSALYLCASRVRQAEAFFGQGTRLTVV.

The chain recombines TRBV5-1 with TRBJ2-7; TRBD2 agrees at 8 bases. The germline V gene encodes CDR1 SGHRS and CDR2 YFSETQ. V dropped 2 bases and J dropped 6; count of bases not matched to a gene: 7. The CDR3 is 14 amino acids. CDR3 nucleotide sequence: TGCGCCAGCAGCTTCTCTCCCGGGACTAGCGAGCAGTACTTC. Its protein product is CASSFSPGTSEQYF. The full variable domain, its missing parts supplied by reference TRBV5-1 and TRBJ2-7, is KAGVTQTPRYLIKTRGQQVTLSCSPISGHRSVSWYQQTPGQGLQFLFEYFSETQRNKGNFPGRFSGRQFSNSRSEMNVSTLELGDSALYLCASSFSPGTSEQYFGPGTRLTVT.

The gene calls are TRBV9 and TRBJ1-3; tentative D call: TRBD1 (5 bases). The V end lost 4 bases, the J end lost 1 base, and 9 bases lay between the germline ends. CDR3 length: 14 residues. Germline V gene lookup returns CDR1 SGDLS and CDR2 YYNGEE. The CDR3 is CASSIQGSGNTIYF. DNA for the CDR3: TGTGCCAGCAGCATTCAGGGATCTGGAAACACCATATATTTT.

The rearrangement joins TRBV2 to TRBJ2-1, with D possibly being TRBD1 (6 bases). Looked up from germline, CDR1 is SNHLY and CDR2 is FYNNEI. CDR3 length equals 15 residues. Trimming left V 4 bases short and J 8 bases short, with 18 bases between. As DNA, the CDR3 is TGTGCCAGCAGTGCTGGACAGCGTGGTTTTGATGAGCAGTTCTTC. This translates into CASSAGQRGFDEQFF.